This TCR beta chain is from a study of T cell responses to AZD1222 COVID-19 vaccine. Overall study context: Combined were second doses at about 4 or about 12 weeks.

Measured with immunoSEQ multiplex PCR; TCRdb has only the in-frame clones, and not every one. The profile shows roughly 180,000 clones, 90% of them singletons. V lost 0 bases and J 2 bases, leaving 16 bases between the germline ends. CDR1 LGHNA and CDR2 YNFKEQ come from the germline V gene. The CDR3 runs to 17 residues. The material sequenced was peripheral blood, taken on day 0 of AZD1222 vaccination. This receptor was identified in an adult in good health. This chain connects TRBV4-2 to TRBJ1-2; tentatively, D is TRBD1 (5 bases). The CDR3 bases are TGTGCCAGCAGCCAAGATTCGCTCCAGGGCGACAACTATGGCTACACCTTC. Its translation is CASSQDSLQGDNYGYTF.